Below, 7 T cell receptor beta chains from the same sample are listed, as sequenced in a study of beta chain features in type 1 diabetes (dated by TCRdb to 2016 to 2018). What the work shows at the level of the full study, not this receptor alone: In all four CD4+ subsets, TCRB CDR3 length was moderately but significantly shorter in type 1 diabetes patients.

Library preparation employed the immunoSEQ multiplex PCR assay. The entire amount of isolated RNA was reverse transcribed using the High Capacity cDNA Reverse Transcription Kit, so the sequenced TCRB transcripts were expressed ones. TCRdb provides this immuneACCESS table in a form limited to in-frame rearrangements. Some clones are lacking; in checked studies, under half of them reflect an unresolved V gene, and why the rest are absent is not known. The sample table shows over 200,000 clones, and under 13% are seen once. Together, the top ten hold about 0.018% of the sample. Their target antigens are unknown. Sequenced input: naive CD4+ T cells from blood. The cell subset or site label for this specimen denotes: true naive CD4+ T cells. Source of these receptors: a man aged 25 to 45 with type 1 diabetes.

V is TRBV29-1 and J is TRBJ1-3; D remains ambiguous. The CDR3 contains 12 residues. CDR1 SQVTM and CDR2 ANQGSEA come from the germline V gene. The germline V and J ends were trimmed by 6 bases and 2 bases, with 8 bases remaining between them. CDR3: CSVRDPGNTIYF. CDR3 sequence (DNA): TGCAGCGTGCGAGATCCTGGAAACACCATATATTTT. The full variable domain, completed using reference TRBV29-1 and TRBJ1-3, is SAVISQKPSRDICQRGTSLTIQCQVDSQVTMMFWYRQQPGQSLTLIATANQGSEATYESGFVIDKFPISRPNLTFSTLTVSNMSPEDSSIYLCSVRDPGNTIYFGEGSWLTVV.

This clone was picked up a small number of times. J is TRBJ2-1 and V is TRBV28; D is possibly TRBD1 (7 bases). CDR1 is MDHEN and CDR2 is SYDVKM in the germline V gene. This CDR3 is built from 15 residues. V was trimmed by 6 bases and J by 4 bases, leaving 16 bases between them. For the CDR3, the DNA is TGTGCCAGCAGAGTAGGAGGGGGCCCGTACAATGAGCAGTTCTTC. It yields the protein CASRVGGGPYNEQFF. Together with reference TRBV28 and TRBJ2-1, the CDR3 gives the full variable domain: DVKVTQSSRYLVKRTGEKVFLECVQDMDHENMFWYRQDPGLGLRLIYFSYDVKMKEKGDIPEGYSVSREKKERFSLILESASTNQTSMYLCASRVGGGPYNEQFFGPGTRLTVL.

This clone has more than one count but fewer than ten. This chain links TRBV5-1 with TRBJ2-3; TRBD2 aligns across 13 bases. The CDR3 is made up of 16 amino acids. Germline V gene sequence: CDR1 SGHRS, CDR2 YFSETQ. V was clipped by 6 bases and J by 4 bases; unmatched bases: 8. The CDR3, as DNA: TGCGCCAGCACAGGACTAGCGGGGGCCCCGGCAGATACGCAGTATTTT. Its translation: CASTGLAGAPADTQYF.

The chain combines TRBV6-5 with TRBJ2-1; D remains ambiguous. The CDR3 spans 14 residues. Germline assignment: CDR1 MNHEY and CDR2 SVGAGI. Trimming removed 5 bases from V and 4 bases from J, with 12 bases in between. CDR3 residues: CASSRSRSYNEQFF. The CDR3 bases are TGTGCCAGCAGTCGATCCCGGAGTTACAATGAGCAGTTCTTC.

V gene TRBV10-3 combines with J gene TRBJ2-7, with 8 positions matching TRBD1. In germline, CDR1 is ENHRY, CDR2 SYGVKD. The length of the CDR3 is 15 residues. Trimming cost V 1 base and J 7 bases; bases outside gene matches: 9. CDR3 nucleotide sequence: TGTGCCATCAGTGAGTGGACAGGGCTTGACCGGGAGCAGTACTTC. It is translated as CAISEWTGLDREQYF.

This clone was picked up a small number of times. The chain carries TRBV6-5 and TRBJ2-2, with 9 bases fitting TRBD1. The V and J ends lost 6 bases and 5 bases, in that order; junction bases with no gene match: 7. The CDR3 consists of 15 residues. Germline V CDR1 and CDR2: MNHEY, SVGAGI. CDR3: CASSTQGARTGELFF. The DNA for the CDR3 is TGTGCCAGCAGCACACAGGGGGCCCGGACCGGGGAGCTGTTTTTT.

V is TRBV15 and J is TRBJ2-2; TRBD2 aligns across 8 bases. This CDR3 comprises 18 residues. CDR1 is LNHNV, CDR2 YYDKDF, per germline (reference sequence). The V and J ends lost 1 base and 2 bases, in that order; junction bases with no gene match: 9. Written as DNA, the CDR3 is TGTGCCACCAGCAGAGCCACCTGGCGGGGGGCAAACACCGGGGAGCTGTTTTTT. It is translated as CATSRATWRGANTGELFF.